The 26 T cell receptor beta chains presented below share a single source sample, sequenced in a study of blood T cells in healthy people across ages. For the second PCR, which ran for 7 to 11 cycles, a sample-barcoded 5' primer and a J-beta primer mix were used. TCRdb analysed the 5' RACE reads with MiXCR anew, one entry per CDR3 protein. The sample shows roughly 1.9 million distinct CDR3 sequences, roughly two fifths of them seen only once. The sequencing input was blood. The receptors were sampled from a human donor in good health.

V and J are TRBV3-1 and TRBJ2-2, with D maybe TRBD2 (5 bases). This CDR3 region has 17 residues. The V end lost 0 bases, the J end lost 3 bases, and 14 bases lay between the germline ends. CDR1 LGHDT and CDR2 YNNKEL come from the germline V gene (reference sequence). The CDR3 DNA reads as TGTGCCAGCAGCCAAGACGTAGCGAGGATCGACACCGGGGAGCTGTTTTTT. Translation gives CASSQDVARIDTGELFF.

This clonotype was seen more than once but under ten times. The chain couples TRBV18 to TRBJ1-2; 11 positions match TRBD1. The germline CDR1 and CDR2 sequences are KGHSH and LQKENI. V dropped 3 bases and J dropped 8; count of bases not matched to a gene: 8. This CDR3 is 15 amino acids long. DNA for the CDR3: TGTGCCAGCTCACCGAGAGGACAGGGGGCGTTCGGCTACACCTTC. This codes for CASSPRGQGAFGYTF.

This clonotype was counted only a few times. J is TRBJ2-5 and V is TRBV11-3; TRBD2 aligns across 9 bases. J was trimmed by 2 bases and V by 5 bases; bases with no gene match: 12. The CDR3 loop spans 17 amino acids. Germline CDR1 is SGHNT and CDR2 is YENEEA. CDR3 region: CASSPGLASDLQETQYF. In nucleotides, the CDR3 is TGTGCCAGCAGCCCGGGACTAGCTTCGGATTTACAAGAGACCCAGTACTTC.

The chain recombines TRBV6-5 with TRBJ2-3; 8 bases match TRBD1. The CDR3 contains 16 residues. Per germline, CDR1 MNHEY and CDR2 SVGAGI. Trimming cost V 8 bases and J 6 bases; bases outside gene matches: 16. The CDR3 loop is CASAGGRTEGDDTQYF. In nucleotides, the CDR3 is TGTGCCAGCGCAGGGGGCCGGACAGAGGGTGATGATACGCAGTATTTT.

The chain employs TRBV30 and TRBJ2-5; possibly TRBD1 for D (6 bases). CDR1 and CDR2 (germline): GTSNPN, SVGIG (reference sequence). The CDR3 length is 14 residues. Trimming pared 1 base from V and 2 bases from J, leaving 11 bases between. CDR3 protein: CAWSGTVAQETQYF. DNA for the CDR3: TGTGCCTGGAGTGGGACAGTAGCGCAAGAGACCCAGTACTTC.

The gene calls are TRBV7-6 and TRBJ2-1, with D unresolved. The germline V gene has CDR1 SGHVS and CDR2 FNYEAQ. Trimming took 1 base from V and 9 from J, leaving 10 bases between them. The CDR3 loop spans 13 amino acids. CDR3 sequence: CASSLDGLGEQFF. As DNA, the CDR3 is TGTGCCAGCAGCTTAGATGGTCTTGGTGAGCAGTTCTTC. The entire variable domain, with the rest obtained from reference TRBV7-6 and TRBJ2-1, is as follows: GAGVSQSPRYKVTKRGQDVALRCDPISGHVSLYWYRQALGQGPEFLTYFNYEAQQDKSGLPNDRFSAERPEGSISTLTIQRTEQRDSAMYRCASSLDGLGEQFFGPGTRLTVL.

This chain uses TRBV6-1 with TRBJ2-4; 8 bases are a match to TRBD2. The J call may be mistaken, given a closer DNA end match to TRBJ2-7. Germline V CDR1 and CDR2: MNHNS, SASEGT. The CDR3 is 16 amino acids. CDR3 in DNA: TGTGCCAGCAGTCCGGGACGAGCGGGGGATCCCCACGAGCAGTACTTC. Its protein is CASSPGRAGDPHEQYF.

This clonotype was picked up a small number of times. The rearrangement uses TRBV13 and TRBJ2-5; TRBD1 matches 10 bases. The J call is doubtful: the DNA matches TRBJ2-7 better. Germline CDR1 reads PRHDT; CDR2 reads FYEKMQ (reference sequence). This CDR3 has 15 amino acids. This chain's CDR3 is CASSAIGTGVDEQYF. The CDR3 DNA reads TGTGCCAGCAGCGCTATCGGGACAGGGGTAGACGAGCAGTACTTC.

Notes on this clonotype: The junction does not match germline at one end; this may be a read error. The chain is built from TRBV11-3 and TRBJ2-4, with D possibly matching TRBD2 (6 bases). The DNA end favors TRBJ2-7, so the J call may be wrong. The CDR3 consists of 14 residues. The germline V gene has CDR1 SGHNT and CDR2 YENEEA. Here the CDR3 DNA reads TGTCCCAGCAGCTTTAGCGGAGGGGCCCACGAGCAGTACTTC. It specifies CPSSFSGGAHEQYF.

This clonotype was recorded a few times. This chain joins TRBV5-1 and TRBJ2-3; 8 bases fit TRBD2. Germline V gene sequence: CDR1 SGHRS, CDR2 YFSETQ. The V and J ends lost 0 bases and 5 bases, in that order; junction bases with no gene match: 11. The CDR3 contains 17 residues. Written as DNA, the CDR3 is TGCGCCAGCAGCTTGGATGTTAGCGGGGACTATGGAGATACGCAGTATTTT. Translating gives CASSLDVSGDYGDTQYF.

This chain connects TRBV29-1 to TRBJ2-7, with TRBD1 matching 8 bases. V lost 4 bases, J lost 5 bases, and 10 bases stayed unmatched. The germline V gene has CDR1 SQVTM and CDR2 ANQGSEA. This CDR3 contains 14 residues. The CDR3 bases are TGCAGCGTTGTGGACCGGACAGGGTTTAACGAGCAGTACTTC. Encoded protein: CSVVDRTGFNEQYF.

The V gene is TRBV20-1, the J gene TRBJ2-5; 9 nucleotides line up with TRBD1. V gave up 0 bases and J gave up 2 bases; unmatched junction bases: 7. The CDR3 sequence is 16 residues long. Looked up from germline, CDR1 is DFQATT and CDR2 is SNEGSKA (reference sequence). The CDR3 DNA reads TGCAGTGCTAGAGATAGGAGGGACAGGGAGCAAGAGACCCAGTACTTC. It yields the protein CSARDRRDREQETQYF.

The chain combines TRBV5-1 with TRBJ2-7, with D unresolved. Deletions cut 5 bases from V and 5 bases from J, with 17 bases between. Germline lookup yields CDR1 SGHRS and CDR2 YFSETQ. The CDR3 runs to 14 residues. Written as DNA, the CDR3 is TGCGCCAGCAGTACCCAACTCGAGGTAAACGAGCAGTACTTC. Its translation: CASSTQLEVNEQYF.

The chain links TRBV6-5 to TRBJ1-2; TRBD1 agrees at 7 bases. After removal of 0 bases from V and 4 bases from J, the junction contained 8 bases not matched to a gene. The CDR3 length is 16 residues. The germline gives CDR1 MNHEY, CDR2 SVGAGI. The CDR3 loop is CASSYSRQGGSYGYTF. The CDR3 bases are TGTGCCAGCAGTTACTCGAGACAGGGTGGATCCTATGGCTACACCTTC.

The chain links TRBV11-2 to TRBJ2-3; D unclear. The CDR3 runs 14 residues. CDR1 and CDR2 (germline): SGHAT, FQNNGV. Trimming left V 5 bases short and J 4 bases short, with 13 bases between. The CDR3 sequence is CASSANYMADTQYF. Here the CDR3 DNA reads TGTGCCAGCAGCGCGAACTATATGGCAGATACGCAGTATTTT.

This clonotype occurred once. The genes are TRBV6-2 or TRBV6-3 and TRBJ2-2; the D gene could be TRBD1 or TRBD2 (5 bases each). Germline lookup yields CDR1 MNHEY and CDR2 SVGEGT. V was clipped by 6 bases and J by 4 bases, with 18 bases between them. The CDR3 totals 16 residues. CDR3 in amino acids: CASRTRLVGGTGELFF. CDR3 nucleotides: TGTGCCAGCAGAACCCGGCTCGTTGGGGGCACCGGGGAGCTGTTTTTT.

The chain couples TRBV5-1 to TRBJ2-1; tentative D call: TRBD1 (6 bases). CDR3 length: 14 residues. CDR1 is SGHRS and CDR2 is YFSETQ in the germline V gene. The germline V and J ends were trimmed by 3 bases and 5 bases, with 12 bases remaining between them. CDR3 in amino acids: CASSSQYRDNEQFF. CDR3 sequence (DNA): TGCGCCAGCAGCTCCCAATACAGGGACAATGAGCAGTTCTTC.

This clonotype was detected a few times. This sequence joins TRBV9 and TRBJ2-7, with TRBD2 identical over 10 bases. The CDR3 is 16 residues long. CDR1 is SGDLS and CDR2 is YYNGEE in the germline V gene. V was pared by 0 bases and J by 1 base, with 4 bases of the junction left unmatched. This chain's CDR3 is CASSVGPSGGSYEQYF. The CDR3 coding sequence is TGTGCCAGCAGCGTAGGTCCTAGCGGGGGATCCTACGAGCAGTACTTC.

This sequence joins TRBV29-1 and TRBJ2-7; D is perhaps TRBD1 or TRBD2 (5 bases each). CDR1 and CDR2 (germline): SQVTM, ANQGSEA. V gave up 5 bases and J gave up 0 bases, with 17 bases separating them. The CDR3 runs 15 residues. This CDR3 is CSVRKGTDYSYEQYF. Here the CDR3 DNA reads TGCAGCGTTAGAAAAGGGACCGATTACTCCTACGAGCAGTACTTC.

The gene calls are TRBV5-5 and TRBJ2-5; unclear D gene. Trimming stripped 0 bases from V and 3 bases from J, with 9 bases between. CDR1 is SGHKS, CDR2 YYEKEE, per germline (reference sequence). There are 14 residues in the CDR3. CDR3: CASSLEVQKETQYF. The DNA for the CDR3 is TGTGCCAGCAGCTTGGAGGTTCAGAAAGAGACCCAGTACTTC.

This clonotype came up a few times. CDR3 sequence reads: CASSAGQGPTYEQYF. CDR3 coding DNA: TGCGCCAGCAGCGCAGGACAGGGCCCCACCTACGAGCAGTACTTC. The chain combines TRBV5-1 with TRBJ2-7; 8 bases are shared with TRBD1. The germline gives CDR1 SGHRS, CDR2 YFSETQ. The length of the CDR3 is 15 residues. With V trimmed by 4 bases and J by 2 bases, 8 bases remained unmatched.

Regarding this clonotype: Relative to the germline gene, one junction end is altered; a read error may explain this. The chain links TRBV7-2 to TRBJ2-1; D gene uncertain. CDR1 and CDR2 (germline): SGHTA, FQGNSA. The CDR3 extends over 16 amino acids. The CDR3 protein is CASSLGGSPSYNERFF. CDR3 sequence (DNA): TGTGCCAGCAGCTTAGGCGGTAGTCCCTCCTACAATGAGCGGTTCTTC.

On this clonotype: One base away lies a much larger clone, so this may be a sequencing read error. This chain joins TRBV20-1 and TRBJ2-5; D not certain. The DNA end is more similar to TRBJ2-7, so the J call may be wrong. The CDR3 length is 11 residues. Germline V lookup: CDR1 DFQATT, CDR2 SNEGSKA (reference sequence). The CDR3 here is CSASRRPEQYF. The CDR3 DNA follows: TGCAGTGCTAGTCGCCGTCCCGAGCAGTACTTC.

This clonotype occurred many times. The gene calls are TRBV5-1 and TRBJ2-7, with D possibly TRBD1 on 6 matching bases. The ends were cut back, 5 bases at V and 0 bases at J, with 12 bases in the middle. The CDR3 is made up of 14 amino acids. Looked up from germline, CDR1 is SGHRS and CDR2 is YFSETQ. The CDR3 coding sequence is TGCGCCAGCAGTTCAGGACAGAGCTCCTACGAGCAGTACTTC. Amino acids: CASSSGQSSYEQYF.

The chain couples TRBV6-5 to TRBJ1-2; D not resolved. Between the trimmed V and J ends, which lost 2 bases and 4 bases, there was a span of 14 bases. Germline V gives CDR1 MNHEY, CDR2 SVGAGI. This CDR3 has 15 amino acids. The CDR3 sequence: CASSYGPFWSYGYTF. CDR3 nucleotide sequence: TGTGCCAGCAGTTACGGACCTTTCTGGAGCTATGGCTACACCTTC.

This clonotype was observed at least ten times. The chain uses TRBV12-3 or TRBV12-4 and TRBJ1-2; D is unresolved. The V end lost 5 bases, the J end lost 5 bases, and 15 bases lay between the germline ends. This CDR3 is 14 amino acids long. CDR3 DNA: TGTGCCAGCAGTGGGTCCCCCTCCCTATATGGCTACACCTTC. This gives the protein CASSGSPSLYGYTF.